Presented here are 8 T cell receptor beta chains from one specimen sequenced in a study of beta chain features in type 1 diabetes. No antigen has been identified for these receptors. Study outcomes and limitations: TCRB CDR3s from Type 1 diabetes patients were moderately but significantly shorter in all four CD4+ subsets.

Every isolated RNA sample was fully reverse transcribed, so sequencing captured expressed TCRB transcripts. Measured with immunoSEQ multiplex PCR; TCRdb has only the in-frame clones, and not every one. The table lists under 350,000 clones, about 13% of them singletons. The material sequenced was naive CD4+ T cells from blood. These receptors were collected from a man aged 25-45 years with type 1 diabetes.

This clone was observed a few times. The chain links TRBV7-2 to TRBJ1-1; no firm D call. Germline CDR1 SGHTA, CDR2 FQGNSA. The V gene lost 5 bases and the J gene lost 5 bases, with 12 bases spanning the gap. The CDR3 is made up of 13 amino acids. The CDR3 loop is CASSQRERTEAFF. The CDR3 region has the DNA TGTGCCAGCAGCCAGAGGGAGCGAACTGAAGCTTTCTTT. Together with reference TRBV7-2 and TRBJ1-1, the CDR3 gives the full variable domain: GAGVSQSPSNKVTEKGKDVELRCDPISGHTALYWYRQSLGQGLEFLIYFQGNSAPDKSGLPSDRFSAERTGGSVSTLTIQRTQQEDSAVYLCASSQRERTEAFFGQGTRLTVV.

This clone showed up just a few times. The CDR3 region has the DNA TGTGCCTGGGGGGACAGGGCTGTCGCCGGGGAGCTGTTTTTT. Encoded protein: CAWGDRAVAGELFF. The chain links TRBV30 to TRBJ2-2, with TRBD1 matching over 9 bases. The CDR3 loop spans 14 amino acids. Losses at the gene ends were 5 bases for V and 6 bases for J; bases not matched to a gene: 7. Germline V lookup: CDR1 GTSNPN, CDR2 SVGIG (reference sequence).

The genes are TRBV29-1 and TRBJ2-3, with D uncertain. V lost 5 bases to trimming and J lost 1 base, with 10 bases between them. Germline-derived CDR1 and CDR2 are SQVTM and ANQGSEA. The CDR3 runs 13 residues. CDR3 in amino acids: CSVLSGGTDTQYF. The CDR3 region has the DNA TGCAGCGTTCTCAGTGGAGGCACAGATACGCAGTATTTT.

The sample holds a few counts of this clone. In the same sample, other DNA sequences code for this CDR3. The genes are TRBV18 and TRBJ2-5; D not certain. The CDR3 covers 13 residues. V lost 3 bases and J lost 3, with 8 bases in between. Germline V gene data show CDR1 as KGHSH and CDR2 as LQKENI. DNA for the CDR3: TGTGCCAGCTCACCGCGGCGAGAAGAGACCCAGTACTTC. This codes for CASSPRREETQYF.

The chain recombines TRBV9 with TRBJ2-2; 8 bases agree with TRBD1. J was trimmed by 6 bases and V by 0 bases; bases with no gene match: 1. From germline, CDR1 is SGDLS and CDR2 YYNGEE. The CDR3 totals 14 residues. CDR3 bases: TGTGCCAGCAGCGTAGGGGACAGGTCCGGGGAGCTGTTTTTT. Residues: CASSVGDRSGELFF.

This clone has just a few counts. The chain links TRBV5-1 to TRBJ2-6, with D possibly being TRBD1 (5 bases). CDR3 size: 15 residues. From germline, CDR1 is SGHRS and CDR2 YFSETQ. Trimming cost V 3 bases and J 2 bases, with 9 bases left between them. Here the CDR3 reads CASSSDIPGANVLTF. The CDR3 DNA follows: TGCGCCAGCAGCTCGGACATACCTGGGGCCAACGTCCTGACTTTC.

J is TRBJ2-3 and V is TRBV5-1, with TRBD2 identical over 10 bases. The CDR3 runs 15 residues. Losses at the gene ends were 3 bases for V and 3 bases for J; bases not matched to a gene: 4. Per germline, CDR1 SGHRS and CDR2 YFSETQ. The CDR3 region has the DNA TGCGCCAGCAGCTCACTAGCGGGACCTACAGATACGCAGTATTTT. The encoded protein is CASSSLAGPTDTQYF.

This clone was detected only a few times. The genes are TRBV5-1 and TRBJ2-7; tentatively, D is TRBD1 (5 bases). CDR3 length equals 11 residues. Trimming removed 4 bases from V and 6 bases from J, with 8 bases in between. The germline CDR1 and CDR2 sequences are SGHRS and YFSETQ. The CDR3 spells CASSIDSEQYF. CDR3 nucleotides: TGCGCCAGCAGCATCGACAGCGAGCAGTACTTC. The full variable domain, completed using reference TRBV5-1 and TRBJ2-7, is KAGVTQTPRYLIKTRGQQVTLSCSPISGHRSVSWYQQTPGQGLQFLFEYFSETQRNKGNFPGRFSGRQFSNSRSEMNVSTLELGDSALYLCASSIDSEQYFGPGTRLTVT.